This T cell receptor (beta chain) was captured in a study of blood T cell repertoires in COVID-19. Study summary: Sources were T cells, B-cell-depleted T cells, or PBMCs; the material itself was cDNA or gDNA.

Original analysis: Researchers report that nucleated cell counts were estimated from reference gene primer amplification. Profiled with immunoSEQ multiplex PCR; TCRdb holds only in-frame clones, not every one. Clone size and V and J calls were adopted from that table, with D and trimming inferred from the DNA. The sample has fewer than 100,000 clones, 75% to 85% seen once; the top ten hold around a tenth. The sequence derives from a woman in her sixties or seventies with acute or convalescent COVID-19. The source material was peripheral blood.

The CDR3: CASREGQRQPQHF. The CDR3 nucleotides read TGTGCCAGCAGGGAGGGACAGAGACAGCCCCAGCATTTT. This sequence joins TRBV6-5 and TRBJ1-5, with 7 bases identical to TRBD1. J gave up 7 bases and V 6 bases, and 6 bases lay outside the gene matches. Germline CDR1 MNHEY, CDR2 SVGAGI. CDR3 length equals 13 residues.